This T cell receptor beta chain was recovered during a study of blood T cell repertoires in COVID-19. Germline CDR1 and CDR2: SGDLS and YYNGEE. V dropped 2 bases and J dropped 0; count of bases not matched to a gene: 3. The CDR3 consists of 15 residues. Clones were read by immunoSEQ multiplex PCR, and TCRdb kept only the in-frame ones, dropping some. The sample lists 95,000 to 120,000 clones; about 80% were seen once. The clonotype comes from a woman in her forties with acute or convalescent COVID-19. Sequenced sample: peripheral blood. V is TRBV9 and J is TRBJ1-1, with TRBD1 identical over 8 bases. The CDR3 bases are TGTGCCAGCAGCGTCGGGACAGGTTTGAACACTGAAGCTTTCTTT. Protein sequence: CASSVGTGLNTEAFF.